Shown below are 4 T cell receptor beta chains from a single sample sequenced in a study of identical twins. Via MiXCR, TCRdb re-called the 5' RACE reads, giving one row per CDR3 protein. The data show 690,000 or so distinct CDR3 sequences, over 8.5% seen once. These same data were also listed under a study on yellow fever vaccine responses in identical twins.

Sample: PBMCs. These receptors all stem from a woman aged 18 to 35 in good health.

CDR3 DNA: TGTGCCAGTAGTATTCCCGGGCGCTTGGGCACTGAAGCTTTCTTT. Its protein product is CASSIPGRLGTEAFF. The chain has TRBV19 and TRBJ1-1; D is unclear. Trimming took off 3 bases at V and 4 bases at J, with 15 bases between the two ends. The germline V gene encodes CDR1 LNHDA and CDR2 SQIVND (reference sequence). The CDR3 is 15 residues long.

In its sample, this clonotype was seen a few times. As DNA, the CDR3 is TGTGCCAGCAGCTTAGGGCAGGGGGTAGGGGAGACCCAGTACTTC. Translation gives CASSLGQGVGETQYF. The chain has TRBV7-2 and TRBJ2-5, with 7 bases lining up with TRBD1. J was trimmed by 5 bases and V by 1 base; bases with no gene match: 7. This CDR3 is 15 amino acids long. Germline loops: CDR1 SGHTA, CDR2 FQGNSA.

This clonotype turned up a few times. The rearrangement links TRBV7-9 to TRBJ2-2; D not resolved. CDR1 SEHNR and CDR2 FQNEAQ come from the germline V gene (reference sequence). The ends were cut back, 5 bases at V and 1 base at J, with 17 bases in the middle. The CDR3 spans 17 residues. CDR3 bases: TGTGCCAGCAGCCCCGAGCTTGGGGTTCAGAACACCGGGGAGCTGTTTTTT. This sequence encodes CASSPELGVQNTGELFF.

This clonotype was seen a handful of times. This chain connects TRBV2 to TRBJ1-4; D is uncertain. The CDR3 covers 15 residues. Per the germline V gene, CDR1 is SNHLY and CDR2 is FYNNEI. The V gene lost 8 bases and the J gene lost 0 bases, with 13 bases spanning the gap. CDR3 nucleotide sequence: TGTGCCAGCGGTCCGCAGGTTGCAACTAATGAAAAACTGTTTTTT. This sequence encodes CASGPQVATNEKLFF.